These 15 T cell receptor beta chains share one sample of origin, sequenced in a study of blood T cell repertoires in COVID-19. Libraries were prepared by immunoSEQ multiplex PCR; TCRdb keeps only in-frame clonotypes and omits some of them. This table has some 80,000 clones, about 88% appearing once. Input material: peripheral blood. The receptors originated from a man aged 55 to 69 with COVID-19, enrolled during active disease.

The chain is built from TRBV7-9 and TRBJ1-1, with TRBD1 as a possible D gene (5 bases). This CDR3 region has 13 residues. Germline V CDR1 and CDR2: SEHNR, FQNEAQ (reference sequence). Trimming removed 5 bases at V and 10 bases at J, with 17 bases between. CDR3 sequence (DNA): TGTGCCAGCAGCGGGGGGGGACCCGGTGGAGCTTTCTTT. It specifies CASSGGGPGGAFF.

The J gene is TRBJ2-2, the V gene TRBV11-2; D is unresolved. V lost 2 bases and J lost 5, with 12 bases in between. Germline V gene lookup returns CDR1 SGHAT and CDR2 FQNNGV. The CDR3 loop spans 15 amino acids. CDR3 amino acids: CASSLSGLETGELFF. The DNA of the CDR3 is TGTGCCAGCAGCTTAAGTGGTCTCGAGACCGGGGAGCTGTTTTTT.

The chain joins TRBV6-5 to TRBJ2-1, with a weak D call TRBD2 (6 bases). This CDR3 has 15 amino acids. Trimming cost V 5 bases and J 6 bases, with 17 bases left between them. The V gene's germline CDR1 is MNHEY and CDR2 SVGAGI. CDR3 residues: CASSRGGAGGNEQFF. CDR3 DNA: TGTGCCAGCAGTCGGGGAGGCGCGGGCGGCAATGAGCAGTTCTTC.

The genes are TRBV11-2 and TRBJ2-5; 8 bases match TRBD2. The V segment lost 1 base and the J segment 5 bases; nucleotides outside the gene matches: 6. The CDR3 has 15 amino acids. Germline CDR1 SGHAT, CDR2 FQNNGV. CDR3 bases: TGTGCCAGCAGCTTAGCGGCTAGCGGGCGGGAGACCCAGTACTTC. It translates to CASSLAASGRETQYF. Full variable domain (rest looked up from reference TRBV11-2 and TRBJ2-5): EAGVAQSPRYKIIEKRQSVAFWCNPISGHATLYWYQQILGQGPKLLIQFQNNGVVDDSQLPKDRFSAERLKGVDSTLKIQPAKLEDSAVYLCASSLAASGRETQYFGPGTRLLVL.

This clone has a handful of counts. The chain has TRBV30 and TRBJ2-1, with 8 bases identical to TRBD2. V lost 1 base to trimming and J lost 0 bases; unmatched junction nucleotides: 2. CDR1 is GTSNPN, CDR2 SVGIG, per germline (reference sequence). CDR3 size: 15 residues. As DNA, the CDR3 is TGTGCCTGGAGTGGAAGCGGGAGCTCCTACAATGAGCAGTTCTTC. This encodes CAWSGSGSSYNEQFF.

A single count supports this clone. In DNA, the CDR3 is TGTGCCAGCAGCCCAGGGACAGTCCGAAACACCATATATTTT. Its translation is CASSPGTVRNTIYF. The chain employs TRBV28 and TRBJ1-3; 7 bases map to TRBD1. The CDR3 has 14 amino acids. CDR1 and CDR2 (germline): MDHEN, SYDVKM. The junction had 7 bases not matched to a gene; V was cut back by 6 bases and J by 5 bases.

The chain has TRBV5-1 and TRBJ2-1; 10 nucleotides match TRBD2. V lost 4 bases and J lost 7; bases outside the gene matches: 5. CDR1 and CDR2 from the germline V gene are SGHRS and YFSETQ. CDR3 size: 14 residues. CDR3 nucleotides: TGCGCCAGCAGCCTAGCGGGAGCAAGGAATGAGCAGTTCTTC. This codes for CASSLAGARNEQFF. Combining the CDR3 with reference TRBV5-1 and TRBJ2-1 gives the whole variable domain KAGVTQTPRYLIKTRGQQVTLSCSPISGHRSVSWYQQTPGQGLQFLFEYFSETQRNKGNFPGRFSGRQFSNSRSEMNVSTLELGDSALYLCASSLAGARNEQFFGPGTRLTVL.

The CDR3 protein is CAWSRQVHEQFF. As DNA, the CDR3 is TGTGCCTGGAGTAGACAGGTCCATGAGCAGTTCTTC. The chain joins TRBV30 to TRBJ2-1; D may be TRBD1 (6 bases). This CDR3 spans 12 amino acids. The ends were cut back, 2 bases at V and 8 bases at J, with 10 bases in the middle. Germline CDR1 reads GTSNPN; CDR2 reads SVGIG (reference sequence).

V is TRBV3-1 (or the pseudogene TRBV3-2) and J is TRBJ2-3, with D hard to call. This CDR3 region has 17 residues. Germline V CDR1 and CDR2: LGHDT, YNNKEL (reference sequence). Trimming cost V 3 bases and J 2 bases, with 18 bases left between them. As DNA, the CDR3 is TGTGCCAGCAGCCATGCTCGTAGCCAGCCCACCACAGATACGCAGTATTTT. As protein: CASSHARSQPTTDTQYF.

V is TRBV25-1 and J is TRBJ2-1; 9 bases fit TRBD1. This CDR3 is 15 amino acids long. Germline CDR1 MGHDK, CDR2 SYGVNS. V shed 5 bases, J shed 8 bases, and the junction held 10 bases outside the gene matches. The CDR3 is CASSNPGQGRDEQFF. CDR3 in DNA: TGTGCCAGCAGTAACCCGGGACAGGGAAGGGATGAGCAGTTCTTC.

This clone has more than one count but fewer than ten. The V gene is TRBV24-1, the J gene TRBJ2-1; tentatively, D is TRBD1 (6 bases). CDR1 KGHDR and CDR2 SFDVKD come from the germline V gene. V was cut by 7 bases and J by 2 bases, with 11 bases left in between. The CDR3 has 14 amino acids. The CDR3 bases are TGTGCCACCAGAGACAGGATCCCCTACAATGAGCAGTTCTTC. Translating it yields CATRDRIPYNEQFF.

The rearrangement uses TRBV30 and TRBJ2-5, with 7 bases matching TRBD2. V lost 2 bases to trimming and J lost 2 bases; unmatched junction nucleotides: 2. Germline V gene sequence: CDR1 GTSNPN, CDR2 SVGIG (reference sequence). This CDR3 spans 13 amino acids. The CDR3 nucleotides are TGTGCCTGGAGTACGGGACTACAAGAGACCCAGTACTTC. Its translation is CAWSTGLQETQYF. The entire variable domain, with the rest obtained from reference TRBV30 and TRBJ2-5, is as follows: SQTIHQWPATLVQPVGSPLSLECTVEGTSNPNLYWYRQAAGRGLQLLFYSVGIGQISSEVPQNLSASRPQDRQFILSSKKLLLSDSGFYLCAWSTGLQETQYFGPGTRLLVL.

The CDR3: CASSPTGQGGNEQFF. Here the CDR3 DNA reads TGCGCCAGCAGTCCAACTGGACAGGGAGGGAATGAGCAGTTCTTC. J is TRBJ2-1 and V is TRBV10-2; TRBD1 might be the D (8 bases). V lost 5 bases, J lost 7 bases, and 18 bases lay in between. Germline CDR1 WSHSY, CDR2 SAAADI. The CDR3 is 15 residues long.

This rearrangement joins TRBV24-1 to TRBJ2-3; TRBD2 agrees at 9 bases. The CDR3 runs 16 residues. Germline CDR1 and CDR2: KGHDR and SFDVKD. Trimming cost V 5 bases and J 1 base; bases outside gene matches: 6. The CDR3, as DNA: TGTGCCACCAGTGGGCTAGCGGGGTATGGCACAGATACGCAGTATTTT. Encoded protein: CATSGLAGYGTDTQYF.

This clone occurred a few times. The chain is built from TRBV21-1 and TRBJ1-1. TRBV21-1 is reported as a pseudogene. This CDR3 is 12 amino acids long. CDR3 in amino acids: CASSTTRTEAFF. In DNA form, the CDR3 reads TGTGCCAGCAGCACTACGCGCACTGAAGCTTTCTTT.